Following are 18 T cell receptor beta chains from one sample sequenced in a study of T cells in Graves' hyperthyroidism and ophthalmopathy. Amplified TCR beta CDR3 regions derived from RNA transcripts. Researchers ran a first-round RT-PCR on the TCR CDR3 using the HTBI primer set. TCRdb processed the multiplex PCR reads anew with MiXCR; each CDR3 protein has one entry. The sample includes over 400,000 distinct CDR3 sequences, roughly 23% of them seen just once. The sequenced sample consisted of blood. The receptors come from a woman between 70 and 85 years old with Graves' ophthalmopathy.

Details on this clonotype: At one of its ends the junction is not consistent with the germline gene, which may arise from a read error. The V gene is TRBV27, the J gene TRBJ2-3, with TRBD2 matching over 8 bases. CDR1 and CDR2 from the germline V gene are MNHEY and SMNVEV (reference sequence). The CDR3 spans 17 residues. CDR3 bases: TGTACCAGCAGTTATTTTGGCGGGTCGGGGGGGACAGATACGCAGTATTTT. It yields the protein CTSSYFGGSGGTDTQYF.

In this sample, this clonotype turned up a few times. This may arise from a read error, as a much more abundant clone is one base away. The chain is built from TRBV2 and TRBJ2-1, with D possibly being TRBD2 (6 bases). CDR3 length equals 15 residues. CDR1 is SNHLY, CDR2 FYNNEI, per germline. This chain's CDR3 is CASSEASDTYNGQFF. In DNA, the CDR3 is TGTGCCAGCAGTGAGGCTAGCGATACCTACAATGGGCAGTTCTTC.

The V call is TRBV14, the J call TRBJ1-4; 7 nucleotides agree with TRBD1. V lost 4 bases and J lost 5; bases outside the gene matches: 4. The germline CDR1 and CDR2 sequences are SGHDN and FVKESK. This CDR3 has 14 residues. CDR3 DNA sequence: TGTGCCAGCAGCCGTTACAGGGGAAATGAAAAACTGTTTTTT. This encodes CASSRYRGNEKLFF.

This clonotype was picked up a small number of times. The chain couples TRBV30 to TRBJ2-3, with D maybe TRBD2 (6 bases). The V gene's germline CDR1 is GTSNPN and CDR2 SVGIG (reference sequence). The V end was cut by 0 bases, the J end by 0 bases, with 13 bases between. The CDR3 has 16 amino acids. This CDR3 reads CAWSVPDSGSTDTQYF. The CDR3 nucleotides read TGTGCCTGGAGTGTACCGGATAGCGGTAGCACAGATACGCAGTATTTT.

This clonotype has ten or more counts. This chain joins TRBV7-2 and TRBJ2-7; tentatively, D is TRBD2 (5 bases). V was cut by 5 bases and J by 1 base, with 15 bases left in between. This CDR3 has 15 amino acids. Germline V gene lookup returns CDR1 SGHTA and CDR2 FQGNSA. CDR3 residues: CASSPQAGQSYEQYF. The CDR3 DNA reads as TGTGCCAGCAGCCCCCAGGCGGGCCAATCCTACGAGCAGTACTTC.

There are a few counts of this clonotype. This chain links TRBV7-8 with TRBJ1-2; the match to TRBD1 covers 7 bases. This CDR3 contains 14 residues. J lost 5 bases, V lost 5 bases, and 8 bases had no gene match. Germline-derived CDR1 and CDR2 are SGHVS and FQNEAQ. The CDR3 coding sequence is TGTGCCAGCAGCCCCGGGACAGCCGTTTATGGCTACACCTTC. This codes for CASSPGTAVYGYTF. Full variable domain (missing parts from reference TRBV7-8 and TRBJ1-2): GAGVSQSPRYKVAKRGQDVALRCDPISGHVSLFWYQQALGQGPEFLTYFQNEAQLDKSGLPSDRFFAERPEGSVSTLKIQRTQQEDSAVYLCASSPGTAVYGYTFGSGTRLTVV.

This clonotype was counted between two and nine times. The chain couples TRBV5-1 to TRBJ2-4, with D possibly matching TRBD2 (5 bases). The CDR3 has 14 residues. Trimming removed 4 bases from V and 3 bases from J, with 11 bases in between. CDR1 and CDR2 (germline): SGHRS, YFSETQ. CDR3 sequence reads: CASSPGVDKNIQYF. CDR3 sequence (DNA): TGCGCCAGCAGCCCCGGGGTGGACAAAAACATTCAGTACTTC.

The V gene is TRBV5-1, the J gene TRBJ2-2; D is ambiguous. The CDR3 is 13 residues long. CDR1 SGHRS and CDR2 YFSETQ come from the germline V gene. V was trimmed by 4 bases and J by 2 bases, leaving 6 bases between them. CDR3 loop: CASSADNTGELFF. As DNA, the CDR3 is TGCGCCAGCAGCGCCGATAACACCGGGGAGCTGTTTTTT.

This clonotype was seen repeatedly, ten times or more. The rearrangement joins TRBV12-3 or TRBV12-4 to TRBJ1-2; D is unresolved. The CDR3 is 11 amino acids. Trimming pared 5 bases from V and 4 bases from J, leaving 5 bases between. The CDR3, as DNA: TGTGCCAGCAGTGCCCGCTATGGCTACACCTTC. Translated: CASSARYGYTF.

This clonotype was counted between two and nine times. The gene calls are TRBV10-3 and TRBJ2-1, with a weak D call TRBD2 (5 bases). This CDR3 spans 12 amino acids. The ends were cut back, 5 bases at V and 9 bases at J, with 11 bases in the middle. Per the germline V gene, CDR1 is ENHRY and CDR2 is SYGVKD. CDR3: CAISRSEGEQFF. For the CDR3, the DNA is TGTGCCATCAGTCGGAGCGAGGGTGAGCAGTTCTTC.

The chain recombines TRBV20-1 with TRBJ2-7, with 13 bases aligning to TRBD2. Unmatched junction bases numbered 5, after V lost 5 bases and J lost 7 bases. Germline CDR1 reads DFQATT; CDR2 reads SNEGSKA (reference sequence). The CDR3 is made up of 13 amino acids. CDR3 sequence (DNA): TGCAGTGCTGGGACTAGCGGGGTTGGGGAGCAGTACTTC. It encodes CSAGTSGVGEQYF.

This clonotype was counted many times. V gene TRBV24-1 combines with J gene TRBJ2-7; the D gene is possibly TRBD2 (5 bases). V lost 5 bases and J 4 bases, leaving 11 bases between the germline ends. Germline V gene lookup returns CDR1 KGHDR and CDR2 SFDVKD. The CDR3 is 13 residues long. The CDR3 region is CATSAGMAYEQYF. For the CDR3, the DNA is TGTGCCACCAGTGCGGGAATGGCTTACGAGCAGTACTTC.

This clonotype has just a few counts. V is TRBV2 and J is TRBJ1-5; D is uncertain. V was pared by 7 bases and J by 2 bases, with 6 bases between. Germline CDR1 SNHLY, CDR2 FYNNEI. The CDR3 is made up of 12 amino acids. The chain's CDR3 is CASNRGNQPQHF. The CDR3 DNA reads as TGTGCCAGCAACCGCGGCAATCAGCCCCAGCATTTT. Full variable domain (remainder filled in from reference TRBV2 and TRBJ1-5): EPEVTQTPSHQVTQMGQEVILRCVPISNHLYFYWYRQILGQKVEFLVSFYNNEISEKSEIFDDQFSVERPDGSNFTLKIRSTKLEDSAMYFCASNRGNQPQHFGDGTRLSIL.

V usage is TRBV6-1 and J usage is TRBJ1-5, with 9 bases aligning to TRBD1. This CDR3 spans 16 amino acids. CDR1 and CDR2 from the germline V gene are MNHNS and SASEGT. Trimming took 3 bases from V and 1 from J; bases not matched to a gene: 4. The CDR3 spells CASSDLQGASNQPQHF. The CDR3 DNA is TGTGCCAGCAGTGACCTACAGGGGGCGAGCAATCAGCCCCAGCATTTT.

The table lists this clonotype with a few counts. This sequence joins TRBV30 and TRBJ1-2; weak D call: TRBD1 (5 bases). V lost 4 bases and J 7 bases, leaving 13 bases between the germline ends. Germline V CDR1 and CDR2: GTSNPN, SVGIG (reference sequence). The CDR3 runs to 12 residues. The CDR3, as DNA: TGTGCCTGGATCCCAGGGTTCGGTGGCTACACCTTC. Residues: CAWIPGFGGYTF.

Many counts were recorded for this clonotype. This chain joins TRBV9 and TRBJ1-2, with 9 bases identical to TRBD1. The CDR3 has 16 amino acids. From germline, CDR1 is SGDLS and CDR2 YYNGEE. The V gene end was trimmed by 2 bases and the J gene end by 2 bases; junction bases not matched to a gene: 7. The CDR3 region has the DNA TGTGCCAGCAGCGTTTCTACAGGGGGCGAAAACTATGGCTACACCTTC. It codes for CASSVSTGGENYGYTF.

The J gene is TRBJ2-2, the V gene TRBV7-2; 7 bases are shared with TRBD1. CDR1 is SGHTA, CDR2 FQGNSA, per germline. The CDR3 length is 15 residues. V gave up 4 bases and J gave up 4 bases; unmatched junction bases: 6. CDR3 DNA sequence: TGTGCCAGCAGCTCGACAGGGTCGAGCACCGGGGAGCTGTTTTTT. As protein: CASSSTGSSTGELFF.

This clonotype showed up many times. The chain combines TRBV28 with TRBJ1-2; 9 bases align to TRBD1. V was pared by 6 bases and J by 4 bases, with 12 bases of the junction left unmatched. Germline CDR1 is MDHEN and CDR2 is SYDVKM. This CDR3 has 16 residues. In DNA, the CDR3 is TGTGCCAGCAGGCCGGGTACCGGGACAGGGAGCTATGGCTACACCTTC. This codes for CASRPGTGTGSYGYTF.